The 7 T cell receptor beta chains reported below all come from one sample, sequenced in a study of T-cell memory formation after mild COVID-19. TCRdb recomputed calls from the 5' RACE reads with MiXCR, one row per CDR3 protein. The sample has 120,000 to 150,000 distinct CDR3 sequences, roughly 13% seen once. The sequenced material came from PBMCs or a T cell subset sorted from them (not recorded which). The receptors stem from an adult woman who had mild COVID-19 (a few samples of this study predate the infection). Cell type and time point are not known.

This clonotype was detected many times. The rearrangement uses TRBV12-3 or TRBV12-4 and TRBJ1-2; D unresolved. The CDR3 has 15 amino acids. The germline V and J ends were trimmed by 2 bases and 2 bases, with 12 bases remaining between them. CDR3: CASSLMPNANYGYTF. The CDR3 DNA reads TGTGCCAGCAGTTTAATGCCAAACGCCAACTATGGCTACACCTTC.

This clonotype was counted ten times or more. V is TRBV4-3 and J is TRBJ2-7; the D gene is possibly TRBD1 (6 bases). Per germline, CDR1 LGHNA and CDR2 YSLEER. The CDR3 has 17 amino acids. Trimming left V 1 base short and J 3 bases short, with 19 bases between. This chain's CDR3 is CASSQGDQGTLFYEQYF. Written as DNA, the CDR3 is TGCGCCAGCAGCCAAGGGGACCAGGGGACCCTATTCTACGAGCAGTACTTC.

This clonotype came up many times. This chain joins TRBV5-1 and TRBJ1-1, with TRBD1 identical over 7 bases. CDR3 length: 15 residues. The germline V gene has CDR1 SGHRS and CDR2 YFSETQ. Unmatched junction bases numbered 7, after V lost 4 bases and J lost 1 base. Here the CDR3 reads CASSPEGAPNTEAFF. The CDR3 DNA reads TGCGCCAGCAGCCCGGAGGGGGCGCCGAACACTGAAGCTTTCTTT.

V is TRBV20-1 and J is TRBJ2-3; TRBD2 agrees at 9 bases. Per the germline V gene, CDR1 is DFQATT and CDR2 is SNEGSKA (reference sequence). The ends lost 3 bases at V and 3 bases at J; junction bases unmatched: 7. The CDR3 contains 15 residues. As DNA, the CDR3 is TGCAGTGCTAGCCCCCTAGCGGGGTTTACAGATACGCAGTATTTT. Protein: CSASPLAGFTDTQYF.

This clonotype was observed a handful of times. This chain joins TRBV9 and TRBJ2-5; a possible D gene is TRBD1 (6 bases). The CDR3 sequence is 14 residues long. The V end lost 3 bases, the J end lost 2 bases, and 11 bases lay between the germline ends. Germline lookup yields CDR1 SGDLS and CDR2 YYNGEE. CDR3 nucleotides: TGTGCCAGCAGCGCTACAGGGATACAAGAGACCCAGTACTTC. Protein sequence: CASSATGIQETQYF.

Written as DNA, the CDR3 is TGTGCCAGCAGCGCCGGGGTAGCGGGGATCCAAGAGACCCAGTACTTC. It codes for CASSAGVAGIQETQYF. The V and J genes are TRBV27 and TRBJ2-5, with TRBD2 matching over 8 bases. The CDR3 has 16 residues. The V gene's germline CDR1 is MNHEY and CDR2 SMNVEV (reference sequence). The trim removed 6 bases at V and 1 base at J, leaving 10 bases unmatched.

This chain connects TRBV12-3 or TRBV12-4 to TRBJ2-1, with TRBD2 identical over 9 bases. CDR3 size: 17 residues. Germline trimming cut 6 bases from V and 3 bases from J; bases unmatched to any gene: 12. The CDR3, as DNA: TGTGCCAGCAGCGTAGCGGGGGCCCTTACCCACTACAATGAGCAGTTCTTC. This codes for CASSVAGALTHYNEQFF.